Presented here are 24 T cell receptor beta chains from one specimen sequenced in a study of blood T cell repertoires in COVID-19 (dated by TCRdb to between 2020 and 2021). Receptor amplification or capture employed the immunoSEQ multiplex PCR assay. TCRdb retrieved this table from immuneACCESS and kept in-frame rearrangements only. Not all clones are present; in checked studies, unresolved V genes account for under half, and no reason is known for the remainder. This sample has 6,500 to 8,500 clones in its table, and 70% to 75% of those were observed once. 15% to 20% of the sample goes to the ten largest clones. The sample taken for sequencing was peripheral blood. The receptor source for this set is a human donor in a cohort sampled during active COVID-19.

This clone was detected only once. This sequence may be a read error, since a much larger clone differs from it by one base. The chain links TRBV29-1 to TRBJ2-5, with D possibly matching TRBD1 (5 bases). In germline, CDR1 is SQVTM, CDR2 ANQGSEA. The CDR3 has 15 residues. The CDR3 DNA sequence: TGCAGCGTTGAGAGGACAACAGGAGTCCAAGAGGCCCAGTACTTC. Protein sequence: CSVERTTGVQEAQYF. The complete variable domain, with remaining parts taken from reference TRBV29-1 and TRBJ2-5, reads SAVISQKPSRDICQRGTSLTIQCQVDSQVTMMFWYRQQPGQSLTLIATANQGSEATYESGFVIDKFPISRPNLTFSTLTVSNMSPEDSSIYLCSVERTTGVQEAQYFGPGTRLLVL.

This chain joins TRBV25-1 and TRBJ2-2; possibly TRBD1 for D (6 bases). Trimming left V 6 bases short and J 3 bases short, with 14 bases between. The CDR3 loop spans 15 amino acids. Germline V CDR1 and CDR2: MGHDK, SYGVNS. The CDR3 sequence: CASSRGEVDTGELFF. The CDR3 region has the DNA TGTGCCAGCAGCAGGGGCGAGGTAGACACCGGGGAGCTGTTTTTT.

The chain links TRBV6-2 or TRBV6-3 to TRBJ2-7; weak D call: TRBD2 (5 bases). Germline V gene sequence: CDR1 MNHEY, CDR2 SVGEGT. The CDR3 totals 11 residues. The germline V and J ends were trimmed by 5 bases and 5 bases, with 7 bases remaining between them. The CDR3 sequence: CASSDYNEQYF. For the CDR3, the DNA is TGTGCCAGCAGTGACTATAACGAGCAGTACTTC.

This clone was seen once. The chain is built from TRBV4-1 and TRBJ1-6; no definite D call. The CDR3 sequence is 12 residues long. The germline V and J ends were trimmed by 4 bases and 8 bases, with 6 bases remaining between them. The germline V gene encodes CDR1 MGHRA and CDR2 YSYEKL. The CDR3 sequence: CASSPPDSPLHF. CDR3 DNA: TGCGCCAGCAGCCCCCCCGATTCACCCCTCCACTTT.

CDR3 DNA: TGCGCCAGCAGCCAAGAGGGCAGGGGCACCTACAATGAGCAGTTCTTC. This encodes CASSQEGRGTYNEQFF. The J gene is TRBJ2-1, the V gene TRBV4-1; D is perhaps TRBD1 (6 bases). V lost 0 bases and J lost 2, with 11 bases in between. Germline lookup yields CDR1 MGHRA and CDR2 YSYEKL. The CDR3 runs to 16 residues.

The gene calls are TRBV4-3 and TRBJ2-6, with 7 bases matching TRBD2. V lost 4 bases and J lost 1; bases outside the gene matches: 4. The CDR3 contains 16 residues. Germline CDR1 is LGHNA and CDR2 is YSLEER. The CDR3 nucleotides are TGCGCCAGCAGCCCGAGGGAGGGGTCTGGGGCCAACGTCCTGACTTTC. It is translated as CASSPREGSGANVLTF.

The chain links TRBV6-5 to TRBJ1-1; 7 bases are a match to TRBD1. The CDR3 is made up of 15 amino acids. J lost 8 bases, V lost 3 bases, and 12 bases had no gene match. The V gene's germline CDR1 is MNHEY and CDR2 SVGAGI. CDR3 nucleotides: TGTGCCAGCAGTTATAGTCAAGGGGGCCATTGGGAAGCTTTCTTT. It translates to CASSYSQGGHWEAFF.

The chain has TRBV9 and TRBJ2-5, with 7 bases lining up with TRBD2. There are 14 residues in the CDR3. Germline CDR1 is SGDLS and CDR2 is YYNGEE. With 4 bases clipped from V and 4 bases from J, the junction kept 7 bases outside the gene matches. In DNA form, the CDR3 reads TGTGCCAGCAGCTCCAGGGAGGGCCGAGAGACCCAGTACTTC. Translated: CASSSREGRETQYF. The entire variable domain, with the rest obtained from reference TRBV9 and TRBJ2-5, is as follows: DSGVTQTPKHLITATGQRVTLRCSPRSGDLSVYWYQQSLDQGLQFLIQYYNGEERAKGNILERFSAQQFPDLHSELNLSSLELGDSALYFCASSSREGRETQYFGPGTRLLVL.

V is TRBV5-1 and J is TRBJ1-4, with TRBD1 identical over 11 bases. With 4 bases clipped from V and 4 bases from J, the junction kept 6 bases outside the gene matches. Germline values: CDR1 SGHRS, CDR2 YFSETQ. The CDR3 is made up of 16 amino acids. CDR3 in DNA: TGCGCCAGCAGCCGGGACAGGGGGGCCGTTAATGAAAAACTGTTTTTT. Translating gives CASSRDRGAVNEKLFF.

This clone was counted between two and nine times. This chain joins TRBV27 and TRBJ2-7, with TRBD1 as a possible D gene (6 bases). V shed 1 base and J shed 5 bases, with 15 bases lying between them. This CDR3 comprises 15 residues. Germline lookup yields CDR1 MNHEY and CDR2 SMNVEV (reference sequence). DNA of the CDR3: TGTGCCAGCAGTTTATACGGGACAAATAACGACGAGCAGTACTTC. This encodes CASSLYGTNNDEQYF.

This chain connects TRBV12-3 or TRBV12-4 to TRBJ1-5, with D uncertain. V was trimmed by 5 bases and J by 3 bases, leaving 8 bases between them. This CDR3 is 13 amino acids long. Here the CDR3 DNA reads TGTGCCAGCAGTCCCAACTTCAATCAGCCCCAGCATTTT. Its translation is CASSPNFNQPQHF.

V and J are TRBV3-1 (or the pseudogene TRBV3-2) and TRBJ1-5, with D perhaps matching TRBD1 (6 bases). Trimming pared 3 bases from V and 2 bases from J, leaving 8 bases between. The CDR3 is made up of 14 amino acids. Per germline, CDR1 LGHDT and CDR2 YNNKEL (reference sequence). CDR3 sequence: CASSQGAGNQPQHF. The DNA of the CDR3 is TGTGCCAGCAGCCAGGGGGCGGGCAATCAGCCCCAGCATTTT.

This sequence joins TRBV27 and TRBJ2-1; 10 bases line up with TRBD1. Per germline, CDR1 MNHEY and CDR2 SMNVEV (reference sequence). V shed 5 bases and J 9 bases; nucleotides not matched to a gene: 7. The CDR3 runs to 14 residues. The CDR3 DNA reads TGTGCCAGCAGTCCGACAGGGGGCAGGGGTGAGCAGTTCTTC. Its translation: CASSPTGGRGEQFF.

This chain links TRBV6-6 with TRBJ1-1, with D maybe TRBD1 (6 bases). V lost 4 bases and J 4 bases, leaving 16 bases between the germline ends. This CDR3 spans 15 amino acids. Germline V gives CDR1 MNHNY, CDR2 SVGAGI (reference sequence). The CDR3 loop reads CASSSRGRGSTEAFF. The DNA of the CDR3 is TGTGCCAGCAGTTCCAGGGGAAGGGGTAGCACTGAAGCTTTCTTT.

This chain joins TRBV6-6 and TRBJ2-2; TRBD1 matches 9 bases. This CDR3 region has 15 residues. The junction had 3 bases not matched to a gene; V was cut back by 0 bases and J by 7 bases. Germline-derived CDR1 and CDR2 are MNHNY and SVGAGI (reference sequence). The CDR3 coding sequence is TGTGCCAGCAGTTACTCACAGGGGGCTGGCGGGGAGCTGTTTTTT. Protein: CASSYSQGAGGELFF.

The chain joins TRBV19 to TRBJ2-7; the D gene is possibly TRBD2 (6 bases). V gave up 4 bases and J gave up 3 bases, with 10 bases separating them. Germline CDR1 reads LNHDA; CDR2 reads SQIVND (reference sequence). The CDR3 runs 13 residues. The CDR3 region is CASSKGLSYEQYF. The CDR3 DNA is TGTGCCAGTAGTAAGGGACTGAGCTACGAGCAGTACTTC.

V and J are TRBV7-6 and TRBJ2-7; 9 positions match TRBD1. CDR1 is SGHVS, CDR2 FNYEAQ, per germline. V trimming: 5 bases; J trimming: 2 bases; junction bases outside the gene matches: 7. The CDR3 has 15 amino acids. CDR3 sequence (DNA): TGTGCCAGCAGCCCCACCGGGACAGGGCCCTACGAGCAGTACTTC. As protein: CASSPTGTGPYEQYF.

The V call is TRBV7-9, the J call TRBJ2-1; D might be TRBD1 (6 bases). CDR3 length: 15 amino acids. Trimming cost V 5 bases and J 4 bases, with 15 bases left between them. Germline loops: CDR1 SEHNR, CDR2 FQNEAQ (reference sequence). CDR3 coding DNA: TGTGCCAGCAGCGTCCAGGGGTCATCGTACAATGAGCAGTTCTTC. Protein: CASSVQGSSYNEQFF.

This clone has just one count. This sequence joins TRBV25-1 and TRBJ1-5; 7 bases are a match to TRBD1. CDR3 size: 14 residues. The V gene's germline CDR1 is MGHDK and CDR2 SYGVNS. With V trimmed by 9 bases and J by 2 bases, 7 bases remained unmatched. DNA for the CDR3: TGTGCCAGAAGACAGGGAAGGGGCAATCAGCCCCAGCATTTT. Its protein is CARRQGRGNQPQHF.

This chain links TRBV7-2 with TRBJ2-3, with 7 positions matching TRBD2. This CDR3 contains 17 residues. V gave up 6 bases and J gave up 1 base; unmatched junction bases: 13. Germline lookup yields CDR1 SGHTA and CDR2 FQGNSA. Written as DNA, the CDR3 is TGTGCCAGCAGACCCCTAGGGGCGGGAGTCGGCACAGATACGCAGTATTTT. Translation gives CASRPLGAGVGTDTQYF.

The chain is built from TRBV6-5 and TRBJ1-3; D might be TRBD1 (6 bases). Per the germline V gene, CDR1 is MNHEY and CDR2 is SVGAGI. CDR3 length: 15 amino acids. The V end was cut by 4 bases, the J end by 0 bases, with 10 bases between. CDR3 DNA sequence: TGTGCCAGCAGTTTAGGACAGTCCTCTGGAAACACCATATATTTT. Protein sequence: CASSLGQSSGNTIYF.

V is TRBV7-2 and J is TRBJ2-1; 14 positions match TRBD2. From germline, CDR1 is SGHTA and CDR2 FQGNSA. V shed 4 bases and J 6 bases; nucleotides not matched to a gene: 8. This CDR3 spans 17 amino acids. The CDR3 nucleotides read TGTGCCAGCAGCTCCGAGGAAGGACTAGCGGGAGGCAATGAGCAGTTCTTC. This translates into CASSSEEGLAGGNEQFF.

This chain connects TRBV20-1 to TRBJ2-2; the match to TRBD2 covers 10 bases. The ends lost 3 bases at V and 4 bases at J; junction bases unmatched: 8. The CDR3 contains 16 residues. Germline V gene sequence: CDR1 DFQATT, CDR2 SNEGSKA (reference sequence). The CDR3 reads CSASGVAGGLTGELFF. The CDR3 nucleotides are TGCAGTGCTAGTGGGGTAGCGGGAGGTCTCACCGGGGAGCTGTTTTTT.

There are a few counts of this clone. This rearrangement joins TRBV9 to TRBJ1-2, with a weak D call TRBD1 (5 bases). This CDR3 region has 16 residues. Trimming took off 3 bases at V and 1 base at J, with 16 bases between the two ends. Germline lookup yields CDR1 SGDLS and CDR2 YYNGEE. The CDR3 region has the DNA TGTGCCAGCAGCGCGCCCGGGGGGTTGGATAACTATGGCTACACCTTC. The encoded protein is CASSAPGGLDNYGYTF.